What follows are 21 T cell receptor beta chains derived from one specimen sequenced in a study of CD8+ T cells in alopecia areata. Following RNA extraction, reverse transcription yielded cDNA that acted as the sequencing template. TCRdb keeps only in-frame clones here, not all; method: immunoSEQ multiplex PCR. The sample holds approximately 220,000 clones; 35% to 40% are singletons and the top ten take 0.45% to 0.55%. The treatment denotes: oral pan-JAK inhibitor, 5-10 mg twice daily. Sample: CD4+ T cells sorted from blood, taken at approximately week 34, from a patient treated with tofacitinib. The receptors derive from a human donor with alopecia areata.

The chain couples TRBV5-1 to TRBJ2-7, with TRBD2 matching 11 bases. Germline V CDR1 and CDR2: SGHRS, YFSETQ. This CDR3 contains 14 residues. V dropped 1 base and J dropped 7; count of bases not matched to a gene: 4. The CDR3 DNA reads TGCGCCAGCAGCTTGCTAGCGGGAGGCCGGGAGCAGTACTTC. Translation gives CASSLLAGGREQYF.

This clone was counted a single time. The chain combines TRBV6-6 with TRBJ2-7; 9 bases align to TRBD1. The germline CDR1 and CDR2 sequences are MNHNY and SVGAGI (reference sequence). Trimming cost V 6 bases and J 8 bases; bases outside gene matches: 11. The CDR3 spans 14 residues. CDR3 amino acids: CASRTGTGITKQYF. The CDR3 DNA reads as TGTGCCAGCAGGACCGGGACAGGGATCACCAAGCAGTACTTC.

In this sample, this clone turned up once. The J gene is TRBJ2-3, the V gene TRBV5-1; D is uncertain. Trimming left V 0 bases short and J 7 bases short, with 15 bases between. The CDR3 totals 15 residues. Germline V gene lookup returns CDR1 SGHRS and CDR2 YFSETQ. DNA for the CDR3: TGCGCCAGCAGCTTGGCAACCAGCGTCGGAAATACGCAGTATTTT. Translated: CASSLATSVGNTQYF.

This clone turned up a few times. The gene calls are TRBV4-1 and TRBJ2-1; D is uncertain. The CDR3 covers 16 residues. In germline, CDR1 is MGHRA, CDR2 YSYEKL. V was pared by 1 base and J by 4 bases, with 14 bases between. The CDR3 DNA reads as TGCGCCAGCAGCCAAGCGACCCTAGTTTCTTACAATGAGCAGTTCTTC. Translated, it gives CASSQATLVSYNEQFF.

V usage is TRBV5-1 and J usage is TRBJ2-3, with D possibly matching TRBD2 (5 bases). V shed 0 bases and J shed 4 bases, with 6 bases lying between them. The CDR3 length is 13 residues. CDR1 and CDR2 (germline): SGHRS, YFSETQ. CDR3: CASSLGRPDTQYF. The CDR3 coding sequence is TGCGCCAGCAGCTTGGGGAGGCCAGATACGCAGTATTTT.

The CDR3 DNA sequence: TGTGCCAGCAGAAAAGTGTTGTCGGGAAAACTGTTTTTT. It codes for CASRKVLSGKLFF. The rearrangement links TRBV6-1 to TRBJ1-4; D remains ambiguous. Germline V gene sequence: CDR1 MNHNS, CDR2 SASEGT. V was trimmed by 6 bases and J by 10 bases, leaving 15 bases between them. The CDR3 runs 13 residues.

As for this clone: Other DNA sequences in this sample translate to the same CDR3. This chain joins TRBV29-1 and TRBJ1-1, with TRBD1 as a possible D gene (5 bases). V shed 6 bases and J shed 5 bases, with 10 bases lying between them. The germline CDR1 and CDR2 sequences are SQVTM and ANQGSEA. The CDR3 is 11 residues long. The DNA of the CDR3 is TGCAGCGTCGGGACGGCGACTGAAGCTTTCTTT. Its protein is CSVGTATEAFF.

The gene calls are TRBV27 and TRBJ1-5; the D is unclear. The CDR3 runs 12 residues. Trimming removed 1 base from V and 15 bases from J, with 13 bases in between. The germline V gene encodes CDR1 MNHEY and CDR2 SMNVEV (reference sequence). CDR3 nucleotides: TGTGCCAGCAGTTTATTGGGGAGTAGCTGGCATTTT. Its protein product is CASSLLGSSWHF.

V usage is TRBV30 and J usage is TRBJ1-2; 9 bases match TRBD1. The germline V gene has CDR1 GTSNPN and CDR2 SVGIG (reference sequence). V gave up 0 bases and J gave up 3 bases; unmatched junction bases: 8. The CDR3 has 16 residues. The CDR3 spells CAWSVGQGSGDYGYTF. The CDR3 bases are TGTGCCTGGAGTGTAGGACAGGGGAGCGGCGACTATGGCTACACCTTC.

The gene calls are TRBV30 and TRBJ2-3; TRBD1 is a possible D gene (5 bases). The germline V and J ends were trimmed by 1 base and 3 bases, with 5 bases remaining between them. Germline V gene lookup returns CDR1 GTSNPN and CDR2 SVGIG (reference sequence). CDR3 length: 12 amino acids. This CDR3 reads CAWSGQTDTQYF. The CDR3 DNA reads TGTGCCTGGAGTGGACAGACAGATACGCAGTATTTT.

The chain employs TRBV2 and TRBJ2-1, with TRBD1 matching over 7 bases. The junction had 9 bases not matched to a gene; V was cut back by 7 bases and J by 3 bases. CDR3 length equals 15 residues. The V gene's germline CDR1 is SNHLY and CDR2 FYNNEI. The CDR3 nucleotides are TGTGCCAGCACAGTAGCCGGGACAGACTACAATGAGCAGTTCTTC. This encodes CASTVAGTDYNEQFF.

To note about this clone: The identical CDR3 is also encoded by other nucleotide sequences in the sample. V and J are TRBV9 and TRBJ1-6; D remains unclear. V lost 2 bases, J lost 6 bases, and 6 bases lay in between. This CDR3 spans 13 amino acids. Germline assignment: CDR1 SGDLS and CDR2 YYNGEE. This CDR3 is CASSVDLNSPLHF. In nucleotides, the CDR3 is TGTGCCAGCAGCGTTGACCTTAATTCACCCCTCCACTTT.

V is TRBV15 and J is TRBJ2-1, with TRBD2 identical over 10 bases. V was pared by 6 bases and J by 5 bases, with 7 bases of the junction left unmatched. The CDR3 loop spans 15 amino acids. Germline CDR1 is LNHNV and CDR2 is YYDKDF (reference sequence). The CDR3 DNA reads as TGTGCCACCAGTCGAGCGGGAGGGGAAAACAATGAGCAGTTCTTC. It specifies CATSRAGGENNEQFF.

This clone showed up just a few times. The chain is built from TRBV2 and TRBJ1-4; a weak D match, TRBD1 (5 bases). V lost 5 bases and J 3 bases, leaving 13 bases between the germline ends. The length of the CDR3 is 15 residues. Per germline, CDR1 SNHLY and CDR2 FYNNEI. The CDR3 DNA is TGTGCCAGCAGTACACCGGGACGGGCTAATGAAAAACTGTTTTTT. Its translation is CASSTPGRANEKLFF. Together with reference TRBV2 and TRBJ1-4, the CDR3 gives the full variable domain: EPEVTQTPSHQVTQMGQEVILRCVPISNHLYFYWYRQILGQKVEFLVSFYNNEISEKSEIFDDQFSVERPDGSNFTLKIRSTKLEDSAMYFCASSTPGRANEKLFFGSGTQLSVL.

The sample holds a few counts of this clone. The chain is built from TRBV2 and TRBJ1-5; possible D gene TRBD1, 6 bases. The V gene's germline CDR1 is SNHLY and CDR2 FYNNEI. The CDR3 is 15 residues long. Trimming removed 3 bases from V and 6 bases from J, with 15 bases in between. Here the CDR3 DNA reads TGTGCCAGCAGTGAGGGCAGGGGCATCACTCAGCCCCAGCATTTT. Translation gives CASSEGRGITQPQHF.

The CDR3 bases are TGCAGCGTCCGCCAGAGGAACAATGAGCAGTTCTTC. Translated: CSVRQRNNEQFF. The J gene is TRBJ2-1, the V gene TRBV29-1; no clear D. V lost 6 bases and J lost 5, with 11 bases in between. The CDR3 loop spans 12 amino acids. The germline V gene has CDR1 SQVTM and CDR2 ANQGSEA.

The rearrangement joins TRBV29-1 to TRBJ1-2; TRBD1 is a possible D gene (5 bases). Germline CDR1 is SQVTM and CDR2 is ANQGSEA. The length of the CDR3 is 13 residues. Trimming shortened V by 2 bases and J by 4 bases, and 11 bases separated the two germline ends. CDR3 protein: CSVELGLGYGYTF. CDR3 sequence (DNA): TGCAGCGTTGAATTGGGGCTCGGCTATGGCTACACCTTC.

V and J are TRBV30 and TRBJ2-3; TRBD1 matches 8 bases. The CDR3 length is 14 residues. V dropped 3 bases and J dropped 5; count of bases not matched to a gene: 7. From germline, CDR1 is GTSNPN and CDR2 SVGIG (reference sequence). CDR3: CAWSDRGAGDTQYF. In nucleotides, the CDR3 is TGTGCCTGGAGCGACAGGGGCGCGGGAGATACGCAGTATTTT.

This clone came up a few times. This chain uses TRBV7-9 with TRBJ2-3; D is ambiguous. The CDR3 is 15 amino acids. Trimming took 3 bases from V and 2 from J, leaving 12 bases between them. The germline V gene has CDR1 SEHNR and CDR2 FQNEAQ (reference sequence). CDR3 in amino acids: CASSFAVGSTDTQYF. The CDR3 region has the DNA TGTGCCAGCAGCTTCGCGGTGGGGTCCACAGATACGCAGTATTTT.

The CDR3 DNA reads TGTGCCAGCAGCTTATGGGGACAGGGTGGGATCTACGAGCAGTACTTC. Translating it yields CASSLWGQGGIYEQYF. This chain uses TRBV7-9 with TRBJ2-7; 9 nucleotides agree with TRBD1. The J segment lost 3 bases and the V segment lost 2 bases, leaving 8 bases of the junction unmatched. Germline lookup yields CDR1 SEHNR and CDR2 FQNEAQ (reference sequence). CDR3 length: 16 amino acids.

J is TRBJ2-7 and V is TRBV29-1, with D uncertain. Germline lookup yields CDR1 SQVTM and CDR2 ANQGSEA. With 7 bases removed from V and 2 bases from J, the gap between germline ends came to 15 bases. This CDR3 has 13 residues. The CDR3 DNA follows: TGCAGCGCCAAGCCTCGCCTTACCTACGAGCAGTACTTC. Its translation: CSAKPRLTYEQYF.